These 27 T cell receptor beta chains were all obtained from the same sample, sequenced in a study of cytotoxic CD8 clonotypes in ibrutinib-treated CLL. Using immunoSEQ multiplex PCR, the repertoire was profiled, and TCRdb retains in-frame clones only, with some absent. Counted here are around 150,000 clones, 80% occurring once; the ten biggest clones make up roughly 7.6%. Sample: PBMCs, taken after 36 months of ibrutinib treatment. The receptors come from a human donor with chronic lymphocytic leukemia.

The genes are TRBV5-1 and TRBJ1-2, with a weak D call TRBD1 (6 bases). CDR3 length: 16 residues. Germline V gene sequence: CDR1 SGHRS, CDR2 YFSETQ. With 0 bases removed from V and 0 bases from J, the gap between germline ends came to 12 bases. The DNA for the CDR3 is TGCGCCAGCAGCTTGGCCAACAGGGCCCCTAACTATGGCTACACCTTC. As protein: CASSLANRAPNYGYTF.

CDR3 sequence: CASRGPNQPQHF. DNA for the CDR3: TGTGCCAGCAGGGGTCCCAATCAGCCCCAGCATTTT. The V and J genes are TRBV6-1 and TRBJ1-5; no definite D call. CDR1 is MNHNS, CDR2 SASEGT, per germline. V gave up 6 bases and J gave up 3 bases, with 6 bases separating them. The CDR3 has 12 amino acids.

This clone has a single count. This chain joins TRBV4-1 and TRBJ2-4, with D unclear. V lost 3 bases and J 0 bases, leaving 9 bases between the germline ends. The CDR3 contains 15 residues. Per the germline V gene, CDR1 is MGHRA and CDR2 is YSYEKL. The CDR3 DNA is TGCGCCAGCAGCCAGCCCAGAGTAGCCAAAAACATTCAGTACTTC. Its translation: CASSQPRVAKNIQYF.

J is TRBJ2-2 and V is TRBV5-1; D is possibly TRBD2 (5 bases). Germline CDR1 is SGHRS and CDR2 is YFSETQ. Trimming shortened V by 4 bases and J by 7 bases, and 14 bases separated the two germline ends. The CDR3 has 14 residues. The CDR3 is CASSKELVRGELFF. The CDR3 DNA follows: TGCGCCAGCAGCAAGGAACTAGTCCGCGGGGAGCTGTTTTTT.

As DNA, the CDR3 is TGTGCCAGCAGCTTGGAACGCAGGGCCAACGTCCTGACTTTC. Amino acids: CASSLERRANVLTF. The chain carries TRBV5-4 and TRBJ2-6; D uncertain. V gave up 0 bases and J gave up 5 bases, with 6 bases separating them. The germline V gene has CDR1 SGHNT and CDR2 YYREEE (reference sequence). This CDR3 comprises 14 residues.

J is TRBJ1-1 and V is TRBV6-1; D gene ambiguous. The CDR3 runs to 14 residues. The V end was cut by 7 bases, the J end by 1 base, with 13 bases between. Germline CDR1 and CDR2: MNHNS and SASEGT. CDR3 DNA sequence: TGTGCCAGCACCTTGGTATACCGGAACACTGAAGCTTTCTTT. This sequence encodes CASTLVYRNTEAFF.

This clone was picked up one time. The chain links TRBV9 to TRBJ2-6; no firm D call. Germline assignment: CDR1 SGDLS and CDR2 YYNGEE. The V end was cut by 4 bases, the J end by 0 bases, with 8 bases between. The CDR3 totals 15 residues. The CDR3 nucleotides read TGTGCCAGCAGCCCCGGCAACTCTGGGGCCAACGTCCTGACTTTC. Its translation: CASSPGNSGANVLTF.

This rearrangement joins TRBV5-1 to TRBJ2-3; D gene ambiguous. V was clipped by 5 bases and J by 5 bases, with 9 bases between them. CDR3 length: 12 amino acids. The germline V gene encodes CDR1 SGHRS and CDR2 YFSETQ. For the CDR3, the DNA is TGCGCCAGCAGGGTCGAGCAAGATACGCAGTATTTT. Translating gives CASRVEQDTQYF.

The chain links TRBV5-1 to TRBJ2-2, with TRBD1 as a possible D gene (6 bases). CDR1 SGHRS and CDR2 YFSETQ come from the germline V gene. Trimming pared 1 base from V and 0 bases from J, leaving 10 bases between. The CDR3 length is 16 residues. The CDR3 region is CASSLLGTTNTGELFF. Here the CDR3 DNA reads TGCGCCAGCAGCTTGCTCGGGACAACGAACACCGGGGAGCTGTTTTTT. Full variable domain (missing parts from reference TRBV5-1 and TRBJ2-2): KAGVTQTPRYLIKTRGQQVTLSCSPISGHRSVSWYQQTPGQGLQFLFEYFSETQRNKGNFPGRFSGRQFSNSRSEMNVSTLELGDSALYLCASSLLGTTNTGELFFGEGSRLTVL.

The chain carries TRBV5-1 and TRBJ2-7; D is uncertain. V was trimmed by 3 bases and J by 1 base, leaving 11 bases between them. Germline-derived CDR1 and CDR2 are SGHRS and YFSETQ. There are 14 residues in the CDR3. The CDR3 spells CASSSRTASYEQYF. The CDR3, as DNA: TGCGCCAGCAGCTCTCGGACGGCTTCCTACGAGCAGTACTTC.

This chain links TRBV4-1 with TRBJ2-7; D may correspond to TRBD1 or TRBD2 (5 bases each). V gave up 4 bases and J gave up 4 bases, with 26 bases separating them. Germline CDR1 and CDR2: MGHRA and YSYEKL. This CDR3 spans 18 amino acids. The DNA for the CDR3 is TGCGCCAGCAGCCCGTGGGACGTAGATGGGGCTCGCCTATACGAGCAGTACTTC. This encodes CASSPWDVDGARLYEQYF.

The rearrangement joins TRBV6-6 to TRBJ1-5; D is unresolved. Germline-derived CDR1 and CDR2 are MNHNY and SVGAGI (reference sequence). Trimming took 5 bases from V and 8 from J, leaving 19 bases between them. The CDR3 consists of 15 residues. CDR3 in DNA: TGTGCCAGCAGTCCCCGGAGGATTCAATCAGAGCCCCAGCATTTT. It codes for CASSPRRIQSEPQHF.

The V gene is TRBV6-1, the J gene TRBJ2-7; 8 bases agree with TRBD1. The J segment lost 3 bases and the V segment lost 6 bases, leaving 7 bases of the junction unmatched. Per the germline V gene, CDR1 is MNHNS and CDR2 is SASEGT. This CDR3 is built from 14 residues. This chain's CDR3 is CASSSDRVGYEQYF. The CDR3 nucleotides read TGTGCCAGCAGCTCGGACAGGGTGGGCTACGAGCAGTACTTC.

The chain has TRBV5-1 and TRBJ2-7, with D tentatively TRBD1 or TRBD2 (5 bases each). The V end lost 4 bases, the J end lost 4 bases, and 15 bases lay between the germline ends. Per germline, CDR1 SGHRS and CDR2 YFSETQ. The CDR3 has 14 amino acids. DNA of the CDR3: TGCGCCAGCAGCCGCCCGGGGCAGGGTTACGAGCAGTACTTC. Amino acids: CASSRPGQGYEQYF.

This rearrangement joins TRBV6-1 to TRBJ2-7; D is undetermined. The CDR3 has 12 amino acids. Trimming stripped 7 bases from V and 3 bases from J, with 10 bases between. Per germline, CDR1 MNHNS and CDR2 SASEGT. The CDR3: CASIRTYYEQYF. The CDR3 DNA follows: TGTGCCAGCATTCGGACCTACTACGAGCAGTACTTC.

This clone was seen just once. The chain links TRBV28 to TRBJ2-7, with a weak D call TRBD1 (6 bases). The germline V gene encodes CDR1 MDHEN and CDR2 SYDVKM. The CDR3 length is 16 residues. The V gene lost 2 bases and the J gene lost 0 bases, with 14 bases spanning the gap. CDR3 nucleotide sequence: TGTGCCAGCAGTTTACCCTTACAGGGATTCTCCTACGAGCAGTACTTC. This codes for CASSLPLQGFSYEQYF.

The V and J genes are TRBV14 and TRBJ2-2; 7 nucleotides agree with TRBD1. The CDR3 totals 16 residues. J was trimmed by 6 bases and V by 4 bases; bases with no gene match: 11. Looked up from germline, CDR1 is SGHDN and CDR2 is FVKESK. CDR3 residues: CASSRWAGGYAGELFF. The CDR3, as DNA: TGTGCCAGCAGCCGATGGGCAGGGGGTTACGCCGGGGAGCTGTTTTTT.

Here the CDR3 DNA reads TGTGCCAGCAGGTCATCAGGGGAATCCTACGAGCAGTACTTC. It is translated as CASRSSGESYEQYF. This chain links TRBV7-9 with TRBJ2-7; possibly TRBD1 for D (6 bases). There are 14 residues in the CDR3. V lost 6 bases and J 1 base, leaving 13 bases between the germline ends. The germline V gene encodes CDR1 SEHNR and CDR2 FQNEAQ (reference sequence).

V is TRBV9 and J is TRBJ1-1; D possibly corresponds to TRBD1 (6 bases). Germline V gene data show CDR1 as SGDLS and CDR2 as YYNGEE. This CDR3 comprises 13 residues. The V gene lost 4 bases and the J gene lost 5 bases, with 12 bases spanning the gap. Here the CDR3 DNA reads TGTGCCAGCAGCCCACAGGGATTGACTGAAGCTTTCTTT. It specifies CASSPQGLTEAFF.

V usage is TRBV30 and J usage is TRBJ2-6; D unresolved. The CDR3 has 15 residues. Trimming took 7 bases from V and 0 from J, leaving 13 bases between them. The germline gives CDR1 GTSNPN, CDR2 SVGIG (reference sequence). CDR3 bases: TGTGCCTCCGGCGGAGTTAGCTCTGGGGCCAACGTCCTGACTTTC. Translation gives CASGGVSSGANVLTF.

CDR3 loop: CSVEYVSRVKTEAFF. CDR3 bases: TGCAGCGTTGAATATGTGAGCAGGGTAAAAACTGAAGCTTTCTTT. The rearrangement joins TRBV29-1 to TRBJ1-1; possibly TRBD1 for D (5 bases). V shed 2 bases and J shed 5 bases, with 18 bases lying between them. The germline CDR1 and CDR2 sequences are SQVTM and ANQGSEA. This CDR3 has 15 residues.

A few counts support this clone. Other DNA sequences in this sample translate to the same CDR3. The chain links TRBV30 to TRBJ1-1; 7 bases are a match to TRBD1. This CDR3 is built from 13 residues. Germline CDR1 is GTSNPN and CDR2 is SVGIG (reference sequence). Losses at the gene ends were 1 base for V and 1 base for J; bases not matched to a gene: 0. The DNA of the CDR3 is TGTGCCTGGAGTGGACAGGGGAACACTGAAGCTTTCTTT. This gives the protein CAWSGQGNTEAFF.

The CDR3 region is CASSQDGIFQPQHF. CDR3 DNA sequence: TGCGCCAGCAGCCAAGACGGGATTTTTCAGCCCCAGCATTTT. V is TRBV4-1 and J is TRBJ1-5; D is undetermined. In germline, CDR1 is MGHRA, CDR2 YSYEKL. Deletions cut 0 bases from V and 6 bases from J, with 9 bases between. This CDR3 has 14 amino acids.

The chain carries TRBV28 and TRBJ1-2; D might be TRBD1 (6 bases). Germline CDR1 MDHEN, CDR2 SYDVKM. V was trimmed by 10 bases and J by 8 bases, leaving 20 bases between them. The CDR3 has 13 residues. CDR3 coding DNA: TGTGCCACCGATATAGCATCAGGGGACGGCTACACCTTC. Protein sequence: CATDIASGDGYTF.

The V call is TRBV10-2, the J call TRBJ2-7; a weak D match, TRBD2 (5 bases). The germline V gene has CDR1 WSHSY and CDR2 SAAADI. The CDR3 is 10 residues long. V lost 4 bases and J 7 bases, leaving 5 bases between the germline ends. The CDR3 bases are TGCGCCAGCAGTGCGGGAGAGCAGTACTTC. The encoded protein is CASSAGEQYF.

CDR3: CASSEPSHTDTQYF. CDR3 coding DNA: TGTGCCAGCAGTGAACCGAGCCACACAGATACGCAGTATTTT. This chain joins TRBV6-1 and TRBJ2-3; D gene unclear. V was cut by 2 bases and J by 2 bases, with 8 bases left in between. Germline V gene lookup returns CDR1 MNHNS and CDR2 SASEGT. The CDR3 is made up of 14 amino acids.

The chain is built from TRBV11-2 and TRBJ2-7; TRBD2 might be the D (5 bases). CDR3 length: 13 residues. Looked up from germline, CDR1 is SGHAT and CDR2 is FQNNGV. Trimming took off 5 bases at V and 4 bases at J, with 12 bases between the two ends. CDR3 sequence (DNA): TGTGCCAGCAGCCTCTCGGAGGAGTACGAGCAGTACTTC. It is translated as CASSLSEEYEQYF.